The 9 T cell receptor beta chains reported below all come from one sample, sequenced in a study of T cell responses to AZD1222 COVID-19 vaccine. The table came from immunoSEQ multiplex PCR; TCRdb's copy has only in-frame clones and leaves some out. The sample yields 240,000 or so clones, approximately 95% seen once. The material sequenced was peripheral blood, taken on day 0 of AZD1222 vaccination. The receptor set was obtained from an adult in good health.

J is TRBJ2-7 and V is TRBV7-2, with no clear D. V was pared by 5 bases and J by 2 bases, with 13 bases between. This CDR3 has 14 residues. Germline V CDR1 and CDR2: SGHTA, FQGNSA. The CDR3 is CASSPVASPYEQYF. In DNA, the CDR3 is TGTGCCAGCAGCCCCGTGGCCTCCCCCTACGAGCAGTACTTC. The full variable domain, rest sourced from reference TRBV7-2 and TRBJ2-7, is GAGVSQSPSNKVTEKGKDVELRCDPISGHTALYWYRQSLGQGLEFLIYFQGNSAPDKSGLPSDRFSAERTGGSVSTLTIQRTQQEDSAVYLCASSPVASPYEQYFGPGTRLTVT.

This clone was observed a single time. This rearrangement joins TRBV15 to TRBJ2-7; 9 nucleotides agree with TRBD1. Per germline, CDR1 LNHNV and CDR2 YYDKDF (reference sequence). With 8 bases clipped from V and 6 bases from J, the junction kept 14 bases outside the gene matches. The CDR3 sequence is 15 residues long. DNA for the CDR3: TGTGCCACCCGAACCCCCGGGACAGGGAGAGGCGAGCAGTACTTC. It specifies CATRTPGTGRGEQYF. Together with reference TRBV15 and TRBJ2-7, the CDR3 gives the full variable domain: DAMVIQNPRYQVTQFGKPVTLSCSQTLNHNVMYWYQQKSSQAPKLLFHYYDKDFNNEADTPDNFQSRRPNTSFCFLDIRSPGLGDTAMYLCATRTPGTGRGEQYFGPGTRLTVT.

The rearrangement uses TRBV5-1 and TRBJ2-7; D uncertain. CDR1 is SGHRS, CDR2 YFSETQ, per germline. The CDR3 has 11 amino acids. Trimming took 2 bases from V and 6 from J, leaving 6 bases between them. The CDR3 region is CASSLNGEQYF. The CDR3 nucleotides read TGCGCCAGCAGCTTAAACGGCGAGCAGTACTTC.

This clone was seen a handful of times. V gene TRBV5-6 combines with J gene TRBJ2-7; TRBD2 aligns across 15 bases. Germline trimming cut 4 bases from V and 5 bases from J; bases unmatched to any gene: 7. The CDR3 totals 16 residues. Looked up from germline, CDR1 is SGHDT and CDR2 is YYEEEE. The CDR3 loop is CASSAGTSGRLNEQYF. In nucleotides, the CDR3 is TGTGCCAGCAGCGCCGGGACTAGCGGGAGGCTCAACGAGCAGTACTTC.

The chain couples TRBV28 to TRBJ1-1, with D uncertain. The germline V and J ends were trimmed by 4 bases and 1 base, with 37 bases remaining between them. The CDR3 sequence is 23 residues long. Germline CDR1 reads MDHEN; CDR2 reads SYDVKM. The chain's CDR3 is CASSWSLKGFFLGSPTTNTEAFF. For the CDR3, the DNA is TGTGCCAGCAGTTGGTCCTTGAAGGGTTTTTTTCTGGGGTCCCCGACCACGAACACTGAAGCTTTCTTT.

In DNA form, the CDR3 reads TGTGCCAGCAGTTTAGGGCAGACCTACGAGCAGTACTTC. Its translation is CASSLGQTYEQYF. The chain uses TRBV27 and TRBJ2-7; D is unresolved. Germline-derived CDR1 and CDR2 are MNHEY and SMNVEV (reference sequence). Trimming stripped 2 bases from V and 2 bases from J, with 7 bases between. The CDR3 has 13 amino acids.

This chain uses TRBV4-1 with TRBJ1-4; possible D gene TRBD1, 5 bases. The CDR3 is made up of 15 amino acids. Looked up from germline, CDR1 is MGHRA and CDR2 is YSYEKL. Trimming took 2 bases from V and 5 from J, leaving 12 bases between them. CDR3 coding DNA: TGCGCCAGCAGCCAACTCGGGACGGGCAATGAAAAACTGTTTTTT. As protein: CASSQLGTGNEKLFF.

This clone was counted a single time. The chain joins TRBV7-2 to TRBJ2-7; 8 nucleotides line up with TRBD1. V lost 4 bases, J lost 3 bases, and 11 bases stayed unmatched. Germline V gives CDR1 SGHTA, CDR2 FQGNSA. This CDR3 contains 16 residues. The CDR3 is CASSSPRTGPLYEQYF. In DNA, the CDR3 is TGTGCCAGCAGCTCACCCCGGACAGGGCCCCTCTACGAGCAGTACTTC.

The CDR3 DNA sequence: TGTGCCAGCTCACTTCTTAGCACAGATACGCAGTATTTT. As protein: CASSLLSTDTQYF. The chain has TRBV18 and TRBJ2-3; the D is unclear. Germline CDR1 and CDR2: KGHSH and LQKENI. The germline V and J ends were trimmed by 4 bases and 0 bases, with 5 bases remaining between them. CDR3 size: 13 residues.